This TCR beta chain came from a study of blood T cell repertoires in COVID-19. Original processing notes: Counts of nucleated cells, estimated from reference gene primer amplification, were obtained. Using immunoSEQ multiplex PCR, the repertoire was profiled, and TCRdb retains in-frame clones only, with some absent. V, J and clone size are taken as reported in that table, and D and trimming were inferred from the DNA itself. The sample consists of approximately 230,000 clones, roughly 89% of them appearing once. The V gene lost 3 bases and the J gene lost 2 bases, with 14 bases spanning the gap. CDR1 LNHDA and CDR2 SQIVND come from the germline V gene (reference sequence). The CDR3 extends over 15 amino acids.

The specimen sequenced was PBMCs or T cells enriched from blood (not recorded which). The gene calls are TRBV19 and TRBJ2-7; maybe TRBD2 (6 bases). This receptor was taken from a woman in her twenties or thirties who had recovered from COVID-19. CDR3 amino acids: CASSIKLALTYEQYF. CDR3 coding DNA: TGTGCCAGTAGTATTAAACTAGCTCTTACCTACGAGCAGTACTTC.